This T cell receptor beta chain was observed in a study of blood T cell repertoires in COVID-19. CDR1 and CDR2 (germline): SGHAT, FQDESV (reference sequence). This CDR3 region has 15 residues. V was clipped by 5 bases and J by 1 base; unmatched bases: 4. Participant-reported clinical history was the basis for cohort assignment. No more than 2 weeks before study entry, exposed participants had met a case of COVID-19. Assay used: immunoSEQ multiplex PCR; TCRdb lists only in-frame clones, some missing. The sample has 250,000 or so clones; over 70% are singletons. The clonotype originates from a woman aged 25-40 years who had been exposed to COVID-19. Input material: PBMCs or T cells enriched from blood (not recorded which). The V gene is TRBV11-1, the J gene TRBJ2-3; 9 positions agree with TRBD2. As DNA, the CDR3 is TGTGCCAGCAGCAGTACTAGCGGGCGCACAGATACGCAGTATTTT. It translates to CASSSTSGRTDTQYF.